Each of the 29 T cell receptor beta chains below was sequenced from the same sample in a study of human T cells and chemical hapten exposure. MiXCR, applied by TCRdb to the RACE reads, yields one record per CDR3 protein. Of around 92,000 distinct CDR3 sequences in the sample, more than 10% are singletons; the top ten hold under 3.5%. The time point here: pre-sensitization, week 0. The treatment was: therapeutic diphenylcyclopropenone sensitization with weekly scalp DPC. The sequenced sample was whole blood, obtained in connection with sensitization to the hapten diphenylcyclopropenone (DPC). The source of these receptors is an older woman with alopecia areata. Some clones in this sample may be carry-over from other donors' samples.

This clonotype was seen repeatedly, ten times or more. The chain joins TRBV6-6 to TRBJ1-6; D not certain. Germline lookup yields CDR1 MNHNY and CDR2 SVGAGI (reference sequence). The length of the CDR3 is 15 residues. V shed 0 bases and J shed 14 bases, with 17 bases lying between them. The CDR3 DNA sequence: TGTGCCAGCAGTTACTCGATGTCCAAAGTGGCGGCCCTCCACTTT. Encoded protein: CASSYSMSKVAALHF.

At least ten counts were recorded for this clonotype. The DNA of the CDR3 is TGTGCCAGCTTACAGGGGGCTGAAGCTTTCTTT. As protein: CASLQGAEAFF. This rearrangement joins TRBV6-6 to TRBJ1-1; the match to TRBD1 covers 8 bases. This CDR3 has 11 residues. Germline loops: CDR1 MNHNY, CDR2 SVGAGI (reference sequence). V shed 8 bases, J shed 6 bases, and the junction held 2 bases outside the gene matches.

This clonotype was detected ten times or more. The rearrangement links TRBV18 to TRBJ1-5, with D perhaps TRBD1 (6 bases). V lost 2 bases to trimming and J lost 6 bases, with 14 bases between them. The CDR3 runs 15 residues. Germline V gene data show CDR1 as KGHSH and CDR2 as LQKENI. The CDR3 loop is CASSPGSLGGQPQHF. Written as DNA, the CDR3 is TGTGCCAGCTCACCAGGGTCTCTAGGGGGTCAGCCCCAGCATTTT.

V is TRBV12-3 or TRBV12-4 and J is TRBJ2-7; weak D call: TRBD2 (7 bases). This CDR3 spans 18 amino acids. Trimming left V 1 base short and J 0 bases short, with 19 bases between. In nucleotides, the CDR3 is TGTGCCAGCAGTTTAGTCTTCCGGGGGGCAGAATCCTCCTACGAGCAGTACTTC. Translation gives CASSLVFRGAESSYEQYF.

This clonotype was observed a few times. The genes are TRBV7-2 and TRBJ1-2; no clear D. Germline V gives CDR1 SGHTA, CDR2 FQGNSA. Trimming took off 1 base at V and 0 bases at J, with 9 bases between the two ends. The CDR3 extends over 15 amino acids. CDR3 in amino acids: CASSLDNWTNYGYTF. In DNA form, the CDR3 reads TGTGCCAGCAGCTTAGATAACTGGACTAACTATGGCTACACCTTC. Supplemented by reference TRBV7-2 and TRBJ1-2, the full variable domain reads GAGVSQSPSNKVTEKGKDVELRCDPISGHTALYWYRQSLGQGLEFLIYFQGNSAPDKSGLPSDRFSAERTGGSVSTLTIQRTQQEDSAVYLCASSLDNWTNYGYTFGSGTRLTVV.

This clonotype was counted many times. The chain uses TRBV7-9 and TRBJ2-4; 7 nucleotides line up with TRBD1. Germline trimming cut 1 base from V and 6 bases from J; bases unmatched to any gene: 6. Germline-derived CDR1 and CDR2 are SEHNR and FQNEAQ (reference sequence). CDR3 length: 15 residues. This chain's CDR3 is CASSLGGQARNIQYF. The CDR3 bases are TGTGCCAGCAGCTTAGGAGGACAGGCTAGAAACATTCAGTACTTC.

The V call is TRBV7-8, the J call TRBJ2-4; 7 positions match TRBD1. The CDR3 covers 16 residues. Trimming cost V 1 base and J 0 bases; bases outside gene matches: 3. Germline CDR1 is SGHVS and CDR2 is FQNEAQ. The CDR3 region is CASSLDGTEAKNIQYF. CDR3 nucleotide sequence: TGTGCCAGCAGCTTAGACGGGACAGAAGCCAAAAACATTCAGTACTTC.

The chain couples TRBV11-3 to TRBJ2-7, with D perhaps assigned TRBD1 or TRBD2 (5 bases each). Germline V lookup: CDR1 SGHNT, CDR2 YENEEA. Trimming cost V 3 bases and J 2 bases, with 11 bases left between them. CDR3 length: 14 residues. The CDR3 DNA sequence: TGTGCCAGCAGCTTGTCGGGACGGACCTACGAGCAGTACTTC. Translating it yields CASSLSGRTYEQYF.

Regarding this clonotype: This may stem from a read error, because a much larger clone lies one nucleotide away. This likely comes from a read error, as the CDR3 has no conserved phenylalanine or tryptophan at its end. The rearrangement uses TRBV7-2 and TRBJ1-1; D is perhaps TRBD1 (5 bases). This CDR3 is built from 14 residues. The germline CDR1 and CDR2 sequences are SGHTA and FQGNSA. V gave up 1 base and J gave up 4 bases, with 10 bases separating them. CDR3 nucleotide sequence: TGTGCCAGCAGCTTAGTAGCAGGGCCCACTGAAGCTTTCTCT. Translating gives CASSLVAGPTEAFS.

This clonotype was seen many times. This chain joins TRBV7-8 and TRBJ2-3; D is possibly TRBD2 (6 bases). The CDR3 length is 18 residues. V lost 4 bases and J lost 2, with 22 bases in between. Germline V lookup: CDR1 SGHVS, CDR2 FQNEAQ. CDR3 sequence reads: CASSSEASSREHTDTQYF. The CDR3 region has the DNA TGTGCCAGCAGCTCAGAAGCATCTAGCCGGGAGCACACAGATACGCAGTATTTT. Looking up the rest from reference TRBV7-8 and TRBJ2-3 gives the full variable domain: GAGVSQSPRYKVAKRGQDVALRCDPISGHVSLFWYQQALGQGPEFLTYFQNEAQLDKSGLPSDRFFAERPEGSVSTLKIQRTQQEDSAVYLCASSSEASSREHTDTQYFGPGTRLTVL.

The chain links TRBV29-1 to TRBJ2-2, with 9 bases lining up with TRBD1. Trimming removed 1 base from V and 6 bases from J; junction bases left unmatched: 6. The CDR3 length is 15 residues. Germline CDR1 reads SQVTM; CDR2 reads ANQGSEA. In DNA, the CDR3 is TGCAGCGTTGAAGGACAGGGGGAATCCTCCGGGGAGCTGTTTTTT. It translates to CSVEGQGESSGELFF.

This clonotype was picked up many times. The CDR3 sequence is CASSHSGYEQYF. CDR3 DNA: TGTGCCAGCAGCCATTCAGGCTACGAGCAGTACTTC. The V gene is TRBV14, the J gene TRBJ2-7; D uncertain. Looked up from germline, CDR1 is SGHDN and CDR2 is FVKESK. Trimming cost V 3 bases and J 3 bases, with 6 bases left between them. The CDR3 runs 12 residues. Complete variable domain (other parts from reference TRBV14 and TRBJ2-7): EAGVTQFPSHSVIEKGQTVTLRCDPISGHDNLYWYRRVMGKEIKFLLHFVKESKQDESGMPNNRFLAERTGGTYSTLKVQPAELEDSGVYFCASSHSGYEQYFGPGTRLTVT.

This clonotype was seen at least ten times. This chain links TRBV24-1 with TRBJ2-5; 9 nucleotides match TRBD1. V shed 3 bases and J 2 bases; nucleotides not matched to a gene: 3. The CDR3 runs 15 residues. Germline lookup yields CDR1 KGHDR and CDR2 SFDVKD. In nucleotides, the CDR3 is TGTGCCACCAGTGATACGACAGGGGGTCAAGAGACCCAGTACTTC. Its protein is CATSDTTGGQETQYF.

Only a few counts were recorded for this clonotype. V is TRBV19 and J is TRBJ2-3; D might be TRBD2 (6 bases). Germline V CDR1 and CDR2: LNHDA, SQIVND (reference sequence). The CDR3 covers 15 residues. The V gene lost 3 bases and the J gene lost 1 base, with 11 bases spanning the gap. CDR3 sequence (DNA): TGTGCCAGTAGTATGGACGGAGGGGGCACAGATACGCAGTATTTT. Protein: CASSMDGGGTDTQYF.

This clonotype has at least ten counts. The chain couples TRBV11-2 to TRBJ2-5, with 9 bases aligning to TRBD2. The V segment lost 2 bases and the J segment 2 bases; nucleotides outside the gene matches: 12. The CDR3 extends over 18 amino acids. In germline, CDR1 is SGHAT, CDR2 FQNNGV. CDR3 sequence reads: CASSLTNSGGAAQETQYF. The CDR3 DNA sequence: TGTGCCAGCAGCTTAACCAATAGCGGGGGAGCAGCGCAAGAGACCCAGTACTTC.

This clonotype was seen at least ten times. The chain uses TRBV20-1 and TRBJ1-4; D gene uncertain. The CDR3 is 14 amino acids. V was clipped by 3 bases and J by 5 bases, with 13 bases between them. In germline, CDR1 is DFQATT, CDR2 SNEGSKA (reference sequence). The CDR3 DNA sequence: TGCAGTGCTAGGGCCTGGAACCTAAATGAAAAACTGTTTTTT. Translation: CSARAWNLNEKLFF.

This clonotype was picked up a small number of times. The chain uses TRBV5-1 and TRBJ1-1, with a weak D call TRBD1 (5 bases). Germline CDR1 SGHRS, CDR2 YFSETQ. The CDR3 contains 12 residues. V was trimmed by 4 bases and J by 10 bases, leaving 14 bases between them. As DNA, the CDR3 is TGCGCCAGCAGCCCGGTAGGTCAGGGAGCTTTCTTT. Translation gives CASSPVGQGAFF.

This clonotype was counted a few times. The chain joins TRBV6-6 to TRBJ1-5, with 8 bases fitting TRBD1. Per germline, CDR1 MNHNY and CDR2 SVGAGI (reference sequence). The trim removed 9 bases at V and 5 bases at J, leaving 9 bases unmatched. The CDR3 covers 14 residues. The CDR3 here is CASLSPGGHQPQHF. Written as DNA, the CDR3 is TGTGCCAGTCTCTCTCCAGGGGGCCATCAGCCCCAGCATTTT.

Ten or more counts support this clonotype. CDR3 sequence reads: CASRFGLVANEQFF. As DNA, the CDR3 is TGTGCCAGCAGATTTGGACTAGTAGCCAATGAGCAGTTCTTC. The chain employs TRBV12-3 or TRBV12-4 and TRBJ2-1, with 7 nucleotides matching TRBD2. V lost 6 bases to trimming and J lost 6 bases; unmatched junction nucleotides: 8. This CDR3 contains 14 residues.

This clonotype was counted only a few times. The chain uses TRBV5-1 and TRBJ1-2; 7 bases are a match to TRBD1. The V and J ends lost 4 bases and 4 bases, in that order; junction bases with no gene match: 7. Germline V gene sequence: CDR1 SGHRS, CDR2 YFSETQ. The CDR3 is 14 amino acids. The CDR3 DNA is TGCGCCAGCAGCCCAGGGGGTGTGGGCTATGGCTACACCTTC. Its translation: CASSPGGVGYGYTF.

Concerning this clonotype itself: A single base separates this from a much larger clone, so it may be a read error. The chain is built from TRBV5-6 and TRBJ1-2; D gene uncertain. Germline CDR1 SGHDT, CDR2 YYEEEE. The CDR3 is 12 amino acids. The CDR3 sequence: CTSSSLPGGYTF. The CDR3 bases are TGTACCAGCAGCTCCCTACCTGGGGGCTACACCTTC. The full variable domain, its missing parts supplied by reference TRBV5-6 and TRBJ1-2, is DAGVTQSPTHLIKTRGQQVTLRCSPKSGHDTVSWYQQALGQGPQFIFQYYEEEERQRGNFPDRFSGHQFPNYSSELNVNALLLGDSALYLCTSSSLPGGYTFGSGTRLTVV.

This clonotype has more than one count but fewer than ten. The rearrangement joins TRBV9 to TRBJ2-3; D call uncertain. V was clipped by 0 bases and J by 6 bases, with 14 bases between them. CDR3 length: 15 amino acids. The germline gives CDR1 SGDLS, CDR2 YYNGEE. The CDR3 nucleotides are TGTGCCAGCAGCGTAGGGGTCGCCTGGTCGGATACGCAGTATTTT. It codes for CASSVGVAWSDTQYF.

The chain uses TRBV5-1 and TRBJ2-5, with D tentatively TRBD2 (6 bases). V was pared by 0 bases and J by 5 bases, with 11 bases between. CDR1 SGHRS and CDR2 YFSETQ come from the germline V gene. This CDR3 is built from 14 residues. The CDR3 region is CASSLEWRDETQYF. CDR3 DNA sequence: TGCGCCAGCAGCTTGGAATGGAGGGACGAGACCCAGTACTTC.

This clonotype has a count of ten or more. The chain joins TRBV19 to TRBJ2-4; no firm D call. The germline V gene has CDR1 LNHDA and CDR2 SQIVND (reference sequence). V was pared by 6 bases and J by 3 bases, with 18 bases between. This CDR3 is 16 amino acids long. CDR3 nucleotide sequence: TGTGCCAGTAGAGGGTCGGGTTATCGAGGCAAAAACATTCAGTACTTC. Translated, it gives CASRGSGYRGKNIQYF.

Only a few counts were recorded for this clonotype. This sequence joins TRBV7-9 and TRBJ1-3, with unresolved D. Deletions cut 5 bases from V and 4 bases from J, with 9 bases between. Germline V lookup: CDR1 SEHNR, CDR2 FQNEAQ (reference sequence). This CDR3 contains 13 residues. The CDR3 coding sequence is TGTGCCAGCAGCCGTGGGCTGGGAAACACCATATATTTT. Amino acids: CASSRGLGNTIYF.

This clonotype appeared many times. The CDR3 reads CSVQGGDGENTEAFF. DNA for the CDR3: TGCAGTGTACAAGGAGGGGACGGCGAAAACACTGAAGCTTTCTTT. V gene TRBV20-1 combines with J gene TRBJ1-1; weak D call: TRBD1 (5 bases). The CDR3 spans 15 residues. From germline, CDR1 is DFQATT and CDR2 SNEGSKA (reference sequence). Between the trimmed V and J ends, which lost 7 bases and 2 bases, there was a span of 20 bases.

DNA for the CDR3: TGTGCCAGCATGGGGGGTTTGGTCGAGGACAGGGACTTTTGGGAGCAGTACTTC. Amino acids: CASMGGLVEDRDFWEQYF. The chain couples TRBV2 to TRBJ2-7, with 8 nucleotides matching TRBD1. Germline V CDR1 and CDR2: SNHLY, FYNNEI. V shed 7 bases and J 7 bases; nucleotides not matched to a gene: 24. CDR3 length equals 18 residues.

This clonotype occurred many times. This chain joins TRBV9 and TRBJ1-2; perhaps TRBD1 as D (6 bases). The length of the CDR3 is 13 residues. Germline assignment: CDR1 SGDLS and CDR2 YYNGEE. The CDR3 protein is CASSGGPRKGYTF. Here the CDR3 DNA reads TGTGCAAGTTCCGGGGGCCCTAGAAAGGGCTACACCTTC.

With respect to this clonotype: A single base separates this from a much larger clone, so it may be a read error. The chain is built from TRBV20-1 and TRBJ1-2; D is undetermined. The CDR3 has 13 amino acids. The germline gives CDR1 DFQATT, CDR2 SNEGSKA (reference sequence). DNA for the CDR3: TGCAATGCTAGAGATCTAGAGGGTTATGGCTACACCTTC. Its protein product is CNARDLEGYGYTF.